What follows are 2 T cell receptor beta chains derived from one specimen sequenced in a study of blood T cell repertoires in COVID-19. Libraries were prepared by immunoSEQ multiplex PCR; TCRdb keeps only in-frame clonotypes and omits some of them. The top ten hold roughly 3.3% of the sample, which has 200,000 to 300,000 clones, more than 80% seen once. Sequenced material: peripheral blood. These receptors all come from a woman aged 35 to 49 with acute or convalescent COVID-19.

J is TRBJ2-3 and V is TRBV7-6; no reliable D call. CDR1 and CDR2 from the germline V gene are SGHVS and FNYEAQ. Trimming pared 3 bases from V and 0 bases from J, leaving 4 bases between. The CDR3 runs to 13 residues. DNA of the CDR3: TGTGCCAGCAGCTTGCAGAGCACAGATACGCAGTATTTT. This codes for CASSLQSTDTQYF. The full variable domain, its missing parts supplied by reference TRBV7-6 and TRBJ2-3, is GAGVSQSPRYKVTKRGQDVALRCDPISGHVSLYWYRQALGQGPEFLTYFNYEAQQDKSGLPNDRFSAERPEGSISTLTIQRTEQRDSAMYRCASSLQSTDTQYFGPGTRLTVL.

This clone showed up just once. The rearrangement uses TRBV7-3 and TRBJ1-1; TRBD1 is a possible D gene (5 bases). Trimming cost V 1 base and J 2 bases, with 11 bases left between them. The CDR3 loop spans 15 amino acids. Germline V gene sequence: CDR1 SGHTA, CDR2 FQGTGA. CDR3 bases: TGTGCCAGCAGCTTAAACGGCAGGGTCAACACTGAAGCTTTCTTT. Translation: CASSLNGRVNTEAFF.